The 8 T cell receptor beta chains given below trace back to one sample, sequenced in a study of T cell responses to AZD1222 COVID-19 vaccine. This table comes from immunoSEQ multiplex PCR, and its TCRdb copy is limited to in-frame clones, with some not included. The sample lists more than 85,000 clones, nearly 90% occurring once. Source: peripheral blood, taken 28 days after the second AZD1222 dose. The receptors derive from an adult who received the AZD1222 COVID-19 vaccine.

Remarks on this clone: The sample holds other DNA sequences that translate to the same CDR3. The J gene is TRBJ2-1, the V gene TRBV7-3; tentative D call: TRBD1 (6 bases). Germline CDR1 and CDR2: SGHTA and FQGTGA. V lost 4 bases and J lost 4, with 8 bases in between. The CDR3 sequence is 13 residues long. CDR3 residues: CASSSQGYNEQFF. DNA for the CDR3: TGTGCCAGCAGCTCCCAGGGGTACAATGAGCAGTTCTTC.

V and J are TRBV19 and TRBJ2-1; TRBD1 is a possible D gene (5 bases). Trimming cost V 8 bases and J 8 bases, with 13 bases left between them. This CDR3 contains 12 residues. The germline V gene encodes CDR1 LNHDA and CDR2 SQIVND (reference sequence). CDR3 nucleotide sequence: TGTGCCAGTGGGCAGGGCGGCGATGAGCAGTTCTTC. Translated: CASGQGGDEQFF.

This clone was observed a handful of times. The V and J genes are TRBV7-2 and TRBJ2-7, with 7 nucleotides matching TRBD2. The germline V gene has CDR1 SGHTA and CDR2 FQGNSA. The CDR3 covers 13 residues. J lost 6 bases, V lost 2 bases, and 4 bases had no gene match. The CDR3 nucleotides read TGTGCCAGCAGCTTACGCGGGAGTTCCGAGCAGTACTTC. This codes for CASSLRGSSEQYF. The full variable domain, rest sourced from reference TRBV7-2 and TRBJ2-7, is GAGVSQSPSNKVTEKGKDVELRCDPISGHTALYWYRQSLGQGLEFLIYFQGNSAPDKSGLPSDRFSAERTGGSVSTLTIQRTQQEDSAVYLCASSLRGSSEQYFGPGTRLTVT.

This clone was found a few times. The chain carries TRBV5-1 and TRBJ2-3; 11 bases fit TRBD2. The CDR3 is 16 amino acids. Trimming cost V 4 bases and J 6 bases; bases outside gene matches: 10. CDR1 and CDR2 (germline): SGHRS, YFSETQ. The CDR3 sequence: CASSQETSGIWDTQYF. In DNA, the CDR3 is TGCGCCAGCAGCCAGGAGACTAGCGGGATCTGGGATACGCAGTATTTT.

The chain is built from TRBV5-6 and TRBJ1-1; D is perhaps TRBD1 (6 bases). Trimming took off 4 bases at V and 2 bases at J, with 9 bases between the two ends. The germline V gene has CDR1 SGHDT and CDR2 YYEEEE. The CDR3 sequence is 13 residues long. For the CDR3, the DNA is TGTGCCAGCAGCGGACAGATTAACACTGAAGCTTTCTTT. This codes for CASSGQINTEAFF.

The gene calls are TRBV3-1 (or the pseudogene TRBV3-2) and TRBJ2-7, with no clear D. The germline V gene has CDR1 LGHDT and CDR2 YNNKEL (reference sequence). This CDR3 has 15 amino acids. V lost 4 bases and J 0 bases, leaving 13 bases between the germline ends. The CDR3 reads CASSREPRSSYEQYF. The CDR3, as DNA: TGTGCCAGCAGCCGAGAGCCCCGGAGCTCCTACGAGCAGTACTTC.

In its sample, this clone was seen once. This chain joins TRBV9 and TRBJ2-2; D uncertain. Trimming shortened V by 0 bases and J by 1 base, and 4 bases separated the two germline ends. The CDR3 has 14 residues. CDR1 and CDR2 (germline): SGDLS, YYNGEE. For the CDR3, the DNA is TGTGCCAGCAGCGTAGTGTGGAACACCGGGGAGCTGTTTTTT. Encoded protein: CASSVVWNTGELFF.

The V call is TRBV19, the J call TRBJ1-5; the D gene is possibly TRBD1 (6 bases). Germline V gives CDR1 LNHDA, CDR2 SQIVND (reference sequence). The CDR3 has 15 residues. Trimming removed 5 bases at V and 5 bases at J, with 16 bases between. CDR3 DNA sequence: TGTGCCAGTAGTCTAAACAGGGAGGGAGATCAGCCCCAGCATTTT. Encoded protein: CASSLNREGDQPQHF.